The 24 T cell receptor beta chains presented below share a single source sample, sequenced in a study of OX40 agonist ivuxolimab in advanced cancers. Sequencing used immunoSEQ multiplex PCR; TCRdb keeps in-frame clones, though not all of them. In the table there are about 46,000 clones, 70% to 90% of which are singletons. Here the sequenced sample was CD4+ or CD8+ T cells sorted from blood, taken in a trial of the OX40 agonist ivuxolimab. The receptor set was obtained from an adult with an advanced solid tumor such as melanoma, head and neck, liver or kidney cancer.

V usage is TRBV28 and J usage is TRBJ2-1; D may be TRBD1 (6 bases). Trimming left V 3 bases short and J 0 bases short, with 21 bases between. The CDR3 contains 19 residues. CDR1 and CDR2 from the germline V gene are MDHEN and SYDVKM. CDR3 bases: TGTGCCAGCAGTTTTCCATCCGCAGGACAGCTTAGCTCCTACAATGAGCAGTTCTTC. Protein: CASSFPSAGQLSSYNEQFF.

The chain links TRBV2 to TRBJ1-2; 10 nucleotides line up with TRBD1. This CDR3 contains 16 residues. Trimming cost V 3 bases and J 7 bases; bases outside gene matches: 11. Germline V gene data show CDR1 as SNHLY and CDR2 as FYNNEI. For the CDR3, the DNA is TGTGCCAGCAGTGACGTACCGACAGGGGGCTCAAGTGGCTACACCTTC. Encoded protein: CASSDVPTGGSSGYTF.

The chain links TRBV19 to TRBJ2-2; 8 bases fit TRBD1. Germline V CDR1 and CDR2: LNHDA, SQIVND (reference sequence). Germline trimming cut 4 bases from V and 4 bases from J; bases unmatched to any gene: 5. The CDR3 runs 15 residues. The CDR3 reads CASSTGGRGTGELFF. The CDR3 bases are TGTGCCAGTAGTACAGGGGGCCGAGGCACCGGGGAGCTGTTTTTT.

Here the CDR3 reads CASSPMGVEAFF. CDR3 coding DNA: TGTGCCAGCAGCCCGATGGGAGTTGAAGCTTTCTTT. This chain connects TRBV6-6 to TRBJ1-1; D gene unclear. CDR1 and CDR2 from the germline V gene are MNHNY and SVGAGI (reference sequence). The CDR3 totals 12 residues. With 6 bases removed from V and 7 bases from J, the gap between germline ends came to 12 bases.

The rearrangement uses TRBV9 and TRBJ2-2, with TRBD1 identical over 8 bases. Germline V gene sequence: CDR1 SGDLS, CDR2 YYNGEE. There are 16 residues in the CDR3. Trimming took 3 bases from V and 4 from J; bases not matched to a gene: 8. CDR3 region: CASSAPGTGITGELFF. The CDR3 nucleotides read TGTGCCAGCAGCGCCCCCGGGACAGGTATCACCGGGGAGCTGTTTTTT.

The chain employs TRBV9 and TRBJ2-2, with 7 bases aligning to TRBD1. Germline loops: CDR1 SGDLS, CDR2 YYNGEE. The CDR3 has 15 residues. Unmatched junction bases numbered 3, after V lost 3 bases and J lost 1 base. Here the CDR3 DNA reads TGTGCCAGCAGCGACCGGACAGGGAACACCGGGGAGCTGTTTTTT. This sequence encodes CASSDRTGNTGELFF.

The chain is built from TRBV7-2 and TRBJ1-5, with 9 positions matching TRBD1. The length of the CDR3 is 15 residues. Germline CDR1 SGHTA, CDR2 FQGNSA. The J segment lost 6 bases and the V segment lost 5 bases, leaving 8 bases of the junction unmatched. The CDR3: CASSPTTGGFQPQHF. As DNA, the CDR3 is TGTGCCAGCAGCCCCACGACAGGGGGATTTCAGCCCCAGCATTTT.

This chain connects TRBV7-9 to TRBJ1-4, with D possibly matching TRBD1 (5 bases). CDR1 and CDR2 from the germline V gene are SEHNR and FQNEAQ (reference sequence). The CDR3 is made up of 16 amino acids. The germline V and J ends were trimmed by 0 bases and 5 bases, with 13 bases remaining between them. CDR3 bases: TGTGCCAGCAGCTTAGCGAAAGGGACCCCCAATGAAAAACTGTTTTTT. This translates into CASSLAKGTPNEKLFF.

V and J are TRBV5-6 and TRBJ2-2; 8 bases line up with TRBD1. The germline V gene encodes CDR1 SGHDT and CDR2 YYEEEE. There are 15 residues in the CDR3. V trimming: 2 bases; J trimming: 6 bases; junction bases outside the gene matches: 6. CDR3 residues: CASSFGQGGSGELFF. For the CDR3, the DNA is TGTGCCAGCAGCTTTGGACAGGGTGGATCCGGGGAGCTGTTTTTT.

This clone has only one observation. The rearrangement joins TRBV6-5 to TRBJ1-2; TRBD1 aligns across 7 bases. The CDR3 loop spans 11 amino acids. Germline loops: CDR1 MNHEY, CDR2 SVGAGI. Germline trimming cut 8 bases from V and 8 bases from J; bases unmatched to any gene: 5. CDR3 bases: TGTGCCAGCGCAGGGGGGCGAGGCTACACCTTC. Amino acids: CASAGGRGYTF.

The chain uses TRBV19 and TRBJ1-2, with 10 bases lining up with TRBD1. Trimming cost V 1 base and J 4 bases; bases outside gene matches: 12. Per germline, CDR1 LNHDA and CDR2 SQIVND (reference sequence). This CDR3 comprises 18 residues. Here the CDR3 reads CASSIAAGTGASFYGYTF. CDR3 DNA: TGTGCCAGTAGTATAGCAGCCGGGACAGGGGCTTCGTTCTATGGCTACACCTTC.

The gene calls are TRBV7-3 and TRBJ2-3; no firm D call. The CDR3 runs 14 residues. Trimming stripped 5 bases from V and 6 bases from J, with 15 bases between. Germline CDR1 and CDR2: SGHTA and FQGTGA. Written as DNA, the CDR3 is TGTGCCAGCAGCCCCCGGACCCCTTCGGATACGCAGTATTTT. Translated, it gives CASSPRTPSDTQYF. Complete variable domain (other parts from reference TRBV7-3 and TRBJ2-3): GAGVSQTPSNKVTEKGKYVELRCDPISGHTALYWYRQSLGQGPEFLIYFQGTGAADDSGLPNDRFFAVRPEGSVSTLKIQRTERGDSAVYLCASSPRTPSDTQYFGPGTRLTVL.

The V call is TRBV4-2, the J call TRBJ2-1, with unresolved D. The germline V gene has CDR1 LGHNA and CDR2 YNFKEQ. Deletions cut 0 bases from V and 5 bases from J, with 8 bases between. The CDR3 contains 14 residues. The chain's CDR3 is CASSQDGPNNEQFF. CDR3 coding DNA: TGTGCCAGCAGCCAAGATGGGCCAAACAATGAGCAGTTCTTC.

This chain joins TRBV28 and TRBJ1-5, with TRBD1 matching over 7 bases. Trimming removed 6 bases from V and 4 bases from J; junction bases left unmatched: 9. The CDR3 has 15 residues. Germline V gene data show CDR1 as MDHEN and CDR2 as SYDVKM. In nucleotides, the CDR3 is TGTGCCAGCAGCCCATACAGGGGAGGAAATCAGCCCCAGCATTTT. Encoded protein: CASSPYRGGNQPQHF.

The chain is built from TRBV27 and TRBJ2-1, with 8 bases matching TRBD2. This CDR3 region has 14 residues. J was trimmed by 6 bases and V by 2 bases; bases with no gene match: 3. Germline V gives CDR1 MNHEY, CDR2 SMNVEV (reference sequence). CDR3 loop: CASSLGLAPNEQFF. In nucleotides, the CDR3 is TGTGCCAGCAGTTTAGGACTAGCACCCAATGAGCAGTTCTTC.

This chain uses TRBV6-7 with TRBJ2-1; 7 positions match TRBD1. TRBV6-7 is identified as an open reading frame with a role that is uncertain. V dropped 6 bases and J dropped 2; count of bases not matched to a gene: 7. The CDR3 covers 15 residues. The CDR3 is CASSHRGSTYNEQFF. In nucleotides, the CDR3 is TGTGCCAGCAGCCACAGGGGATCCACCTACAATGAGCAGTTCTTC.

This chain links TRBV28 with TRBJ1-1; D is undetermined. The CDR3 is 15 residues long. V lost 3 bases and J 5 bases, leaving 16 bases between the germline ends. From germline, CDR1 is MDHEN and CDR2 SYDVKM. Here the CDR3 DNA reads TGTGCCAGCAGTTTTCGAGGCCCCCGTGCTACTGAAGCTTTCTTT. Translated: CASSFRGPRATEAFF.

This clone is a singleton in its sample. The chain combines TRBV6-5 with TRBJ2-2; TRBD1 is a possible D gene (6 bases). The CDR3 has 15 residues. The germline V gene encodes CDR1 MNHEY and CDR2 SVGAGI. Here the CDR3 reads CATSGAATNTGELFF. DNA for the CDR3: TGTGCAACATCAGGGGCCGCAACGAACACCGGGGAGCTGTTTTTT.

The chain joins TRBV7-6 to TRBJ2-3; the D is unclear. This CDR3 is built from 13 residues. V lost 1 base and J 4 bases, leaving 6 bases between the germline ends. CDR1 SGHVS and CDR2 FNYEAQ come from the germline V gene. The CDR3 spells CASSLVGADTQYF. The CDR3 DNA reads TGTGCCAGCAGCTTAGTTGGCGCAGATACGCAGTATTTT.

This clone was picked up one time. CDR3 sequence reads: CASSIRAQYNEQFF. The CDR3, as DNA: TGTGCCAGTAGTATTCGGGCCCAGTACAATGAGCAGTTCTTC. The V and J genes are TRBV19 and TRBJ2-1; D call uncertain. The CDR3 loop spans 14 amino acids. The V end was cut by 3 bases, the J end by 4 bases, with 10 bases between. Germline lookup yields CDR1 LNHDA and CDR2 SQIVND (reference sequence).

This sequence joins TRBV5-3 and TRBJ1-3, with D unresolved. TRBV5-3 is an ORF, and what it does is uncertain. V shed 10 bases and J shed 0 bases, with 8 bases lying between them. This CDR3 has 12 residues. CDR3 sequence reads: CAQRISGNTIYF. For the CDR3, the DNA is TGTGCCCAACGGATCTCTGGAAACACCATATATTTT.

The chain couples TRBV15 to TRBJ2-1; the match to TRBD1 covers 8 bases. CDR1 LNHNV and CDR2 YYDKDF come from the germline V gene (reference sequence). V dropped 3 bases and J dropped 0; count of bases not matched to a gene: 10. CDR3 length: 18 amino acids. The CDR3 loop reads CATSSPGQGKSSYNEQFF. CDR3 in DNA: TGTGCCACCAGCAGCCCCGGACAGGGAAAGAGCTCCTACAATGAGCAGTTCTTC.

V usage is TRBV10-3 and J usage is TRBJ2-3; D remains ambiguous. Trimming took 3 bases from V and 0 from J, leaving 4 bases between them. This CDR3 has 13 amino acids. Looked up from germline, CDR1 is ENHRY and CDR2 is SYGVKD. In DNA form, the CDR3 reads TGTGCCATCAGTGACAGGAGCACAGATACGCAGTATTTT. This translates into CAISDRSTDTQYF.

V usage is TRBV29-1 and J usage is TRBJ1-1; D not certain. The CDR3 is made up of 12 amino acids. CDR1 is SQVTM, CDR2 ANQGSEA, per germline. Trimming cost V 1 base and J 4 bases, with 7 bases left between them. As DNA, the CDR3 is TGCAGCGTTGAAGCTGGCCCCACTGAAGCTTTCTTT. The encoded protein is CSVEAGPTEAFF.